Listed below are T cell receptor beta chains from one sample, sequenced in a study of blood T cell repertoires in COVID-19. TCRdb keeps only in-frame clones here, not all; method: immunoSEQ multiplex PCR. The sample has 90,000 to 130,000 clones; over 75% are singletons. The sample consisted of peripheral blood. These receptors were obtained from a woman over 75 with active or convalescent COVID-19. The CDR3 runs from the conserved cysteine through the conserved F or W. A D gene is named only where the DNA matches it firmly. Only some rows state a clone size, as once, few, many or a class for expanded clones.

v_call,j_call,d_call,clone_size,cdr3_nt,cdr3_aa
TRBV5-6,TRBJ1-5,-,-,TGTGCCAGCAGCCCCCGGGGAGGGAGCAATCAGCCCCAGCATTTT,CASSPRGGSNQPQHF
TRBV7-2,TRBJ2-1,TRBD2,few,TGTGCCAGCAGCTTAGTGCTAGCGGCCACTTACAATGAGCAGTTCTTC,CASSLVLAATYNEQFF
TRBV3-1/TRBV3-2,TRBJ2-1,TRBD2,-,TGTGCCAGCAGTACCTCCCTAGCGGGAGCCTACAATGAGCAGTTCTTC,CASSTSLAGAYNEQFF
TRBV7-9,TRBJ2-7,-,-,TGTGCCAGCAGCTTGTCCAGGAACTCCTACGAGCAGTACTTC,CASSLSRNSYEQYF
TRBV20-1,TRBJ1-1,-,few,TGCAGTGCTATAGGGGTCACTGAAGCTTTCTTT,CSAIGVTEAFF
TRBV23-1,TRBJ2-7,TRBD2,-,TGCGCCAGCAGTCATATGGGACTAGCGGACTCCTACGAGCAGTACTTC,CASSHMGLADSYEQYF
TRBV7-9,TRBJ2-1,TRBD1,-,TGTGCCAGCGGGGCAGGGGGAGCGATCTACAATGAGCAGTTCTTC,CASGAGGAIYNEQFF
TRBV10-1,TRBJ1-1,-,-,TGCGCCAGCAGTGACCTCCGGGACTTACGGAACACTGAAGCTTTCTTT,CASSDLRDLRNTEAFF
TRBV20-1,TRBJ2-5,-,-,TGCAGTGCAAAGGAGAAGGAGACCCAGTACTTC,CSAKEKETQYF
TRBV7-8,TRBJ1-2,-,-,TGTGCCAGCAGCTTCCTCAACCGTAGCCGGGGGAATGGCTACACCTTC,CASSFLNRSRGNGYTF
TRBV6-5,TRBJ1-2,TRBD1,-,TGTGCCAGCAGTTTACGGACAGGGGGAGGGTATGGCTACACCTTC,CASSLRTGGGYGYTF
TRBV7-9,TRBJ1-2,-,-,TGTGCCAGCAGCTTAGGAGGGATTGGACATGGCTACACCTTC,CASSLGGIGHGYTF
TRBV19,TRBJ1-6,-,-,TGTGCCAGTAGTATAGATCGAGCTGAACGTAATTCACCCCTCCACTTT,CASSIDRAERNSPLHF
TRBV7-3,TRBJ1-1,TRBD1,-,TGTGCCAGCAGCCAGGACAGGGTGACTGAAGCTTTCTTT,CASSQDRVTEAFF
TRBV5-1,TRBJ2-1,-,-,TGCGCCAGCAGCCGACGCCTAGCGCCTAATGAGCAGTTCTTC,CASSRRLAPNEQFF
TRBV28,TRBJ2-2,TRBD2,-,TGTGCCAGCAGTTTCCTAGCGGGAGACCCCGGGGAGCTGTTTTTT,CASSFLAGDPGELFF
TRBV29-1,TRBJ1-2,TRBD1,-,TGCAGCGTCGTACAGGGGGAGGGTGGCTACACCTTC,CSVVQGEGGYTF
TRBV27,TRBJ2-2,TRBD2,-,TGTGCCAGCAGTTTATTAGCGGGAGGAGGTACCGGGGAGCTGTTTTTT,CASSLLAGGGTGELFF
TRBV7-2,TRBJ1-5,-,-,TGTGCCAGCAGCCCACGCCGGACAGCGACTAGCAATCAGCCCCAGCATTTT,CASSPRRTATSNQPQHF
TRBV7-9,TRBJ1-3,-,once,TGTGCCAGCAACCCAGCCCCCCGTGGACAGCCTACAAACACCATATATTTT,CASNPAPRGQPTNTIYF
TRBV5-6,TRBJ2-5,-,-,TGTGCCAGCAGCTTGGAGAGACTATTCGAGACCCAGTACTTC,CASSLERLFETQYF
TRBV5-1,TRBJ2-5,TRBD2,-,TGCGCCAGCAGCCGCGACCCGGGGGGGGACCAGTACTTC,CASSRDPGGDQYF
TRBV24-1,TRBJ1-5,TRBD1,-,TGTGCCACCAGTGATTCGAGACAGGGAAGCAATCAGCCCCAGCATTTT,CATSDSRQGSNQPQHF
TRBV5-8,TRBJ2-3,-,-,TGTGCCAGCAGCCTGAACTCCAGGGGAGCAGATACGCAGTATTTT,CASSLNSRGADTQYF
TRBV19,TRBJ2-2,-,-,TGTGCCAGTAGTATAGATCCTCGGGAGTATCGAAACACCGGGGAGCTGTTTTTT,CASSIDPREYRNTGELFF
TRBV19,TRBJ1-2,-,-,TGTGCCAGTAGTATAGTCCCCCTCGGGGGGCCGTATGGCTACACCTTC,CASSIVPLGGPYGYTF
TRBV7-3,TRBJ2-1,-,once,TGTGCCAGCAGCTTGGACAGAGTATACAATGAGCAGTTCTTC,CASSLDRVYNEQFF
TRBV9,TRBJ2-7,TRBD2,-,TGTGCCAGCAGCGTAGGGGTAGCGGGAGGTTACGAGCAGTACTTC,CASSVGVAGGYEQYF
TRBV5-1,TRBJ1-6,-,-,TGCGCCAGCAGCTTAGGGGGTCTTGGTTCACCCCTCCACTTT,CASSLGGLGSPLHF